Listed below are T cell receptor beta chains from one sample, sequenced in a study of blood T cells in healthy people across ages. TCRdb called the 5' RACE reads again in MiXCR, with one record for every CDR3 protein. The table has 700,000 to 900,000 distinct CDR3 sequences, approximately 24% seen once. This sample was also put to use in a study of T cells of mothers and their children.

Sequencing input: blood. Receptor source: a boy aged 5-17 years in good health. Both conserved end residues are part of each CDR3. The D gene is left open where the match is weak. Clone size appears in some rows only: once, few, many, or a class for an expanded clone.

size,J,V,D,DNA,CDR3
.,TRBJ2-2,TRBV2,TRBD1,TGTGCCAGCAGTGGGGACAGGGGCACCGGGGAGCTGTTTTTT,CASSGDRGTGELFF
.,TRBJ2-3,TRBV5-1,.,TGCGCCAGCAGCTCGGACGACACAGATACGCAGTATTTT,CASSSDDTDTQYF
.,TRBJ1-2,TRBV12-3/TRBV12-4,TRBD1,TGTGCCAGCAGTTCAGCTCCGGGACAGGGGGTTAGGGGCTACACCTTC,CASSSAPGQGVRGYTF
.,TRBJ1-1,TRBV7-8,TRBD1,TGTGCCAGCAGCTTAGGGTCTGGGCGACAGGGGAAAGCTTTCTTT,CASSLGSGRQGKAFF
.,TRBJ2-3,TRBV20-1,TRBD1,TGCAGTGCTAGCCCCGGAGGGACAGGGGGTACAGATACGCAGTATTTT,CSASPGGTGGTDTQYF
.,TRBJ2-3,TRBV20-1,TRBD2,TGCAGTGCCTTAAACCCCCGAGAACTAGCGGGGGATCTGGATACGCAGTATTTT,CSALNPRELAGDLDTQYF
.,TRBJ2-1,TRBV2,.,TGTGCCAGCAGTGAAGTTCAGCTCTACAATGAGCAGTTCTTC,CASSEVQLYNEQFF
few,TRBJ1-4,TRBV10-3,.,TGTGCCATCGCCAGGGAAGGGAGTGAAAAACTGTTTTTT,CAIAREGSEKLFF
few,TRBJ1-3,TRBV20-1,.,TGCAGTGCTCCAGCCTCTGGAAACACCATATATTTT,CSAPASGNTIYF
few,TRBJ1-5,TRBV7-3,.,TGTGCCAGCAGCCGGACTGCACCCAGCGCCCAGCATTTT,CASSRTAPSAQHF
.,TRBJ2-7,TRBV15,.,TGTGCCACCAGCAGAGATACAGCCTACGAGCAGTACTTC,CATSRDTAYEQYF
.,TRBJ2-1,TRBV6-5,.,TGTGCCAGCAGTTTGGACGGGGACGATGAGCAGTTCTTC,CASSLDGDDEQFF
.,TRBJ2-7,TRBV6-5,.,TGTGCCAGCAGTTCCCCGGGACTCCGGGGGCACGAGCAGTACTTC,CASSSPGLRGHEQYF
.,TRBJ2-5,TRBV12-3/TRBV12-4,.,TGTGCCAGCAGACCCTTCGGCGGCAGCCCCCAAGAGACCCAGTACTTC,CASRPFGGSPQETQYF
.,TRBJ2-7,TRBV6-5,.,TGTGCCAGCAGTTACTCGAGCGGTCTCTCCTACGAGCAGTACTTC,CASSYSSGLSYEQYF
.,TRBJ1-2,TRBV5-1,.,TGCGCCAGCAGCGAGCGGGGACCGAACTATGGCTACACCTTC,CASSERGPNYGYTF
many,TRBJ2-5,TRBV18,.,TGTGCCAGCTCACCATCGGAAGAGACCCAGTACTTC,CASSPSEETQYF
.,TRBJ2-3,TRBV9,.,TGTGCCAGCAGCGTAGAGCCCCCGGGCACAGATACGCAGTATTTT,CASSVEPPGTDTQYF
.,TRBJ2-3,TRBV12-3/TRBV12-4,TRBD2,TGTGCCAGCAGACTAAGTAGCGGGGACACAGATACGCAGTATTTT,CASRLSSGDTDTQYF
.,TRBJ2-5,TRBV12-3/TRBV12-4,TRBD2,TGTGCCAGCAGTAGACCACTAGCGGGGGCCCAAGAGACCCAGTACTTC,CASSRPLAGAQETQYF
.,TRBJ2-5,TRBV7-9,TRBD2,TGTGCCAGCAGCTTAGGAAGCGGGGGTGCCGCCAAGACCCAGTACTTC,CASSLGSGGAAKTQYF
.,TRBJ1-3,TRBV6-5,.,TGTGCCAGCAGTTACTCGAGATCAGCGGACCGCTCTGGAAACACCATATATTTT,CASSYSRSADRSGNTIYF
.,TRBJ2-1,TRBV10-3,TRBD1,TGTGCCATCAGTGGGCCGGGACAGGGGGCTTTTAGCTCCTACAATGAGCAGTTCTTC,CAISGPGQGAFSSYNEQFF
.,TRBJ2-5,TRBV25-1,.,TGTGCCACCAGGGGACTTCCCGGGGAGACCCAGTACTTC,CATRGLPGETQYF
.,TRBJ2-5,TRBV5-1,TRBD2,TGCGCCAGCAGCCCGGGGACTAGCGGGGAAGGAGAGACCCAGTACTTC,CASSPGTSGEGETQYF
.,TRBJ1-1,TRBV5-1,TRBD1,TGCGCCAGCAGCTATGATACAGGGGTCACTGAAGCTTTCTTT,CASSYDTGVTEAFF
few,TRBJ2-5,TRBV5-1,.,TGCGCCAGCAGCTTGGAAGCTTGGCGGGGACCTCTCGTGGAGACCCAGTACTTC,CASSLEAWRGPLVETQYF
.,TRBJ2-1,TRBV5-6,TRBD2,TGTGCCAGCAGCCTACTAGCGGGAGGGCCGATTGAGCAGTTCTTC,CASSLLAGGPIEQFF
.,TRBJ2-1,TRBV7-2,.,TGTGCCAGCAGCTTAGGGCAGTATCGCGCAAATGAGCAGTTCTTC,CASSLGQYRANEQFF
.,TRBJ2-1,TRBV4-1,TRBD2,TGCGCCAGCAGCCAACTGGGGGGACTAGCGGGGGGGCTTCGCTACAATGAGCAGTTCTTC,CASSQLGGLAGGLRYNEQFF
.,TRBJ2-2,TRBV5-1,.,TGTGCCAGCAGCTTAGATCGTACCGGGGAGCTGTTTTTT,CASSLDRTGELFF
.,TRBJ1-5,TRBV12-3/TRBV12-4,TRBD1,TGTGCCAGCAGTTCGACAGGGTCAATGGCGCCCCAGCATTTT,CASSSTGSMAPQHF
few,TRBJ2-7,TRBV6-6,.,TGTGCCAGCAGTTACTTGAGGGGCTCCTACGAGCAGTACTTC,CASSYLRGSYEQYF
many,TRBJ1-4,TRBV7-9,.,TGTGCCAGCAGCTTAGTTAGTGAAAAACTGTTTTTT,CASSLVSEKLFF
.,TRBJ2-4,TRBV3-1,.,TGTGCCAGCAGCCAAGCGGGTGGGTACGACATTCAGTACTTC,CASSQAGGYDIQYF
.,TRBJ2-3,TRBV19,.,TGTGCCAGTAGAAAGACAGGTGCCATCGGTGATACGCAGTATTTT,CASRKTGAIGDTQYF
.,TRBJ1-2,TRBV19,.,TGTGCCAGTAGTTTATCCAATAGACAGATCGCTGGCTACACCTTC,CASSLSNRQIAGYTF
.,TRBJ2-3,TRBV12-3/TRBV12-4,.,TGTGCCAGCAGTTTAGGGACCTTTAGGGCAGATGCGCAGTATTTT,CASSLGTFRADAQYF
.,TRBJ2-2,TRBV29-1,TRBD2,TGCAGCGTTGAACTAGCGGACACCGGGGAGCTGTTTTTT,CSVELADTGELFF
.,TRBJ2-7,TRBV5-1,.,TGCGCCAGCAGCTTGGAGGCCGTGGGGCTCGACGAGCAGTACTTC,CASSLEAVGLDEQYF
.,TRBJ2-1,TRBV9,.,TGTGCCAGCAGCGTGGGGCAGGGAGTCGATGAGCAGTTCTTC,CASSVGQGVDEQFF
few,TRBJ2-7,TRBV7-9,.,TGTGCCAGCAGCTTAGCGTCAGGGGTCAGTTCCGAGCAGTACTTC,CASSLASGVSSEQYF
few,TRBJ2-1,TRBV10-3,TRBD2,TGTGCCATCGCGGGGGTCTCCCACAATGAGCAGTTCTTC,CAIAGVSHNEQFF
.,TRBJ2-4,TRBV7-9,.,TGTGCCAGCAGCTTCGGGGGAGTTGGAGAAAACATTCAGTACTTC,CASSFGGVGENIQYF
.,TRBJ2-4,TRBV27,.,TGTGCCAGCAGTTTAGGAGACGCTCAAAACATTCAGTACTTC,CASSLGDAQNIQYF
few,TRBJ1-2,TRBV5-4,TRBD1,TGTGCCAGCAACGAGGGAGGGGGCACTGGTATTAAGGGCTACACCTTC,CASNEGGGTGIKGYTF
few,TRBJ2-1,TRBV12-5,.,TGTGCTAGTGGAGCAACAGGAGGGAATGAGCAGTTCTTC,CASGATGGNEQFF
many,TRBJ2-3,TRBV28,TRBD2,TGTGCCAGCAGTCCAGTAGCGGGGGGCACAGATACGCAGTATTTT,CASSPVAGGTDTQYF
.,TRBJ1-2,TRBV20-1,.,TGCAGTGCTAGTCCCTTGAATCAGGGAACCTATGGCTACACCTTC,CSASPLNQGTYGYTF
few,TRBJ2-7,TRBV12-3/TRBV12-4,.,TGTGCCAGCAGTCCGGGACCGGCCACCTACGAGCAGTACTTC,CASSPGPATYEQYF
.,TRBJ2-2,TRBV29-1,.,TGCAGCCCCCTGGCGGGTCAGTGGGAAACCGGGGAGCTGTTTTTT,CSPLAGQWETGELFF
.,TRBJ1-6,TRBV11-3,TRBD1,TGTGCCAGCAGCTTAGGCGGGACAGGGCGTAATTCACCCCTCCACTTT,CASSLGGTGRNSPLHF
few,TRBJ2-5,TRBV7-2,TRBD1,TGTGCCAGCAGCCCCTACTCGGACAGGGCCGAGACCCAGTACTTC,CASSPYSDRAETQYF
.,TRBJ2-1,TRBV11-2,.,TGTGCCAGCAGCTTAGACACCGGGTCCTACAATGAGCAGTTCTTC,CASSLDTGSYNEQFF